The clone carrying this T cell receptor (beta chain) was recorded once. The sample is drawn from a study of Ad26.COV2.S vaccination and SARS-CoV-2 variants. Study-level background: Donor got 5x10^10 or 1x10^11 viral particles of Ad26.COV2.S.

TCRdb's copy holds only in-frame clones and misses some; the assay was immunoSEQ multiplex PCR. The sample shows some 460,000 clones, roughly nine tenths of them seen only once. Regarding treatment: 19 received Ad26.COV2.S at low or high dose, single or two shots; about 5 received placebo; per-sample allocation not given. Material that was analyzed had been drawn on day 63 after the first vaccine or placebo injection. It was an adult aged 18-55 years in Boston who was the donor. Germline-derived CDR1 and CDR2 are MNHEY and SVGEGT. The V end was cut by 2 bases, the J end by 5 bases, with 10 bases between. The CDR3 loop spans 15 amino acids.

The chain has TRBV6-2 or TRBV6-3 and TRBJ1-6, with D possibly TRBD1 on 5 matching bases. This sequence originates from a person aged 18-65 years who received the Ad26.COV2.S COVID-19 vaccine or a placebo. The specimen comprised peripheral blood, sampled in a trial of Ad26.COV2.S vaccine versus placebo. Here the CDR3 DNA reads TGTGCCAGCAGTTACAGGCCAGGGAATAATTCACCCCTCCACTTT. Its translation: CASSYRPGNNSPLHF.